This TCR beta chain was profiled in a study of blood T cell repertoires in COVID-19. The V gene end was trimmed by 10 bases and the J gene end by 0 bases; junction bases not matched to a gene: 12. CDR3 length: 16 residues. Germline lookup yields CDR1 KGHSH and CDR2 LQKENI. This table comes from immunoSEQ multiplex PCR, and its TCRdb copy is limited to in-frame clones, with some not included. The data show some 130,000 clones, with 86% seen just once and approximately 10% held by the top ten. The TCR sequence derives from a woman in her sixties or seventies with COVID-19, enrolled during active disease. What was sequenced was peripheral blood. The rearrangement links TRBV18 to TRBJ1-3; 7 bases align to TRBD1. The CDR3, as DNA: TGTGCCACGGGGGCTGAGGGACAGAACTCTGGAAACACCATATATTTT. It translates to CATGAEGQNSGNTIYF. Drawing the rest from reference TRBV18 and TRBJ1-3, the complete variable domain is NAGVMQNPRHLVRRRGQEARLRCSPMKGHSHVYWYRQLPEEGLKFMVYLQKENIIDESGMPKERFSAEFPKEGPSILRIQQVVRGDSAAYFCATGAEGQNSGNTIYFGEGSWLTVV.